The rows below give T cell receptor beta chains drawn from one sample of a study of T cells after yellow fever vaccination. TCRdb reprocessed the 5' RACE reads with MiXCR, giving one entry per CDR3 protein. Seen here are about 330,000 distinct CDR3 sequences, over 4% observed once, and the top ten hold around 23%. The sample consisted of PBMCs, taken 5 days after the yellow fever booster vaccination. These TCRs come from a man younger than 30 who received the YFV17D yellow fever vaccine. CDR3s include the opening cysteine and the closing phenylalanine or tryptophan. Fields, in order: D gene, J gene, V gene, clone size, CDR3 DNA, CDR3 protein. D genes are given only for firm matches. Some rows mark clone size as missing; the rest say once, few, many or name a class of expanded clone.

TRBD1,TRBJ2-5,TRBV5-1,few,TGCGCCAGCAGCTTGGCCAGGAACAGGGGGGAGACCCAGTACTTC,CASSLARNRGETQYF
NA,TRBJ1-1,TRBV10-2,NA,TGCGCCAGCATCCGGGACAACAACGGCCAAGCTTTCTTT,CASIRDNNGQAFF
TRBD1,TRBJ1-2,TRBV28,many,TGTGCCAGCAGTTTGGGGACAGGGGGCCTGAAGGGCTACACCTTC,CASSLGTGGLKGYTF
TRBD1,TRBJ1-2,TRBV2,NA,TGTGCCAGCAGTTCAGACAGGGAGGGTGGCTACACCTTC,CASSSDREGGYTF
NA,TRBJ1-2,TRBV5-1,many,TGCGCCAGCAGCTTAGGGGGGATAGCTAACTATGGCTACACCTTC,CASSLGGIANYGYTF
NA,TRBJ2-3,TRBV28,few,TGTGCCAGCAGTTTATCCAACCGCCCTACGCAGTATTTT,CASSLSNRPTQYF
TRBD2,TRBJ2-2,TRBV7-9,many,TGTGCTAGGGGAACTAGCGGGGGTACGAACACCGGGGAGCTGTTTTTT,CARGTSGGTNTGELFF
NA,TRBJ1-6,TRBV3-1,NA,TGTGCCAGCAGCCACACGGGGTGGGGACCTAATTCACCCCTCCACTTT,CASSHTGWGPNSPLHF
NA,TRBJ1-5,TRBV7-3,many,TGTGCCAGCAGCTTAACAGACGGTCAGCCCCAGCATTTT,CASSLTDGQPQHF
NA,TRBJ1-1,TRBV7-9,NA,TGTGCCAGCAGCTTAGCGGCAGGGAAGAACACTGAAGCTTTCTTT,CASSLAAGKNTEAFF
NA,TRBJ2-5,TRBV2,many,TGTGCCAGCAAGGCAGACCAAGAGACCCAGTACTTC,CASKADQETQYF
NA,TRBJ1-3,TRBV4-1,NA,TGCGCCAGCAGCCTCACGGGGCGGCGCTCTGGAAACACCATATATTTT,CASSLTGRRSGNTIYF
NA,TRBJ2-7,TRBV5-6,many,TGTGCCAGCGGGCCCGGGGAGACCTACGAGCAGTACTTC,CASGPGETYEQYF
NA,TRBJ2-5,TRBV29-1,many,TGCAGCGTCAGGTACCAAGAGACCCAGTACTTC,CSVRYQETQYF
NA,TRBJ2-2,TRBV7-3,many,TGTGCCAGCAGCCGAGGCCCCGCGGGGAACACCGGGGAGCTGTTTTTT,CASSRGPAGNTGELFF
NA,TRBJ1-4,TRBV5-5,NA,TGTGCCAGCAGCTTGGTAGTAAAGGAAAAACTGTTTTTT,CASSLVVKEKLFF
TRBD1,TRBJ1-5,TRBV20-1,many,TGCAGTGCTAGAGACTCCTCGGGACAGCACAATCAGCCCCAGCATTTT,CSARDSSGQHNQPQHF
NA,TRBJ2-6,TRBV5-1,few,TGCGCCAGCAGCTTGCGAGGCTCCGGGGCCGCCCGTGATCTCTCTGGGGCCAACGTCCTGACTTTC,CASSLRGSGAARDLSGANVLTF
NA,TRBJ2-7,TRBV23-1,NA,TGCGCCAGCAGTCAATCATTTCAGGGGCGCTACGAGCAGTACTTC,CASSQSFQGRYEQYF
NA,TRBJ1-1,TRBV6-2/TRBV6-3,many,TGTGCCAGCAGTTACGAGCTGTTCAGGGATTCGAACACTGAAGCTTTCTTT,CASSYELFRDSNTEAFF
NA,TRBJ2-3,TRBV4-1,NA,TGCGCCAGCAGCCAAGTAGGGACTCGCACAGATACGCAGTATTTT,CASSQVGTRTDTQYF
TRBD1,TRBJ2-1,TRBV7-9,NA,TGTGCCAGCAGCACAATTCAGGGGGCGACCTCCTACAATGAGCAGTTCTTC,CASSTIQGATSYNEQFF
NA,TRBJ2-2,TRBV4-3,few,TGCGCCAGCAGCCAACAGGGGCTCACCGGGGAGCTGTTTTTT,CASSQQGLTGELFF
TRBD2,TRBJ2-5,TRBV6-6,few,TGTGCCAGCAGTTACTCCCCGGCTAGCGGGGATGAAGAGACCCAGTACTTC,CASSYSPASGDEETQYF
NA,TRBJ2-1,TRBV18,few,TGTGCCAGCTCACCAAGTACGGATAATGAGCAGTTCTTC,CASSPSTDNEQFF
NA,TRBJ1-1,TRBV29-1,many,TGCAGCGTTGTCCGGGGCGCAGACACTGAAGCTTTCTTT,CSVVRGADTEAFF
NA,TRBJ2-1,TRBV7-2,few,TGTGCCAGCAGCTTGTCAGGATCTCTACGCTCCTACAATGAGCAGTTCTTC,CASSLSGSLRSYNEQFF
NA,TRBJ1-2,TRBV6-5,NA,TGTGCCAGCAGTTACTCGCGGGGGGATGGATATGGCTACACCTTC,CASSYSRGDGYGYTF
NA,TRBJ1-1,TRBV21-1,few,TGTGCCAGCAGCAAATGTAGTGAAGCTTTCTTT,CASSKCSEAFF
NA,TRBJ1-5,TRBV18,few,TGTGCCAGCTCAGAGGGGGAAGATCAGCCCCAGCATTTT,CASSEGEDQPQHF
NA,TRBJ2-5,TRBV19,many,TGTGCCAGTAGTCCCCGGGGGACGGGAACTGAGAAGACCCAGTACTTC,CASSPRGTGTEKTQYF
NA,TRBJ2-3,TRBV20-1,NA,TGCAGTGCTAGAGATAGGGGGGGGGCAGATACGCAGTATTTT,CSARDRGGADTQYF
TRBD1,TRBJ1-1,TRBV27,NA,TGTGCCAGCAGTCCCCCACAGGGGCGGGGAACTGAAGCTTTCTTT,CASSPPQGRGTEAFF
TRBD1,TRBJ1-5,TRBV20-1,NA,TGCAGTGCTTCGACAGGGTCTCAGCCCCAGCATTTT,CSASTGSQPQHF
NA,TRBJ1-2,TRBV20-1,NA,TGCAGTGGGGGACAATGGGGGAGCTACACCTTC,CSGGQWGSYTF
NA,TRBJ2-2,TRBV5-5,many,TGTGCCAGCAGCTTCTTTGGCGCCGGGGAGCTGTTTTTT,CASSFFGAGELFF
TRBD1,TRBJ2-7,TRBV7-9,NA,TGTGCCAGCAGCACTCGGGACAGCTACGAGCAGTACTTC,CASSTRDSYEQYF
TRBD2,TRBJ2-5,TRBV9,NA,TGTGCCAGCAGCGAACGCGGGAGGAAAGAGACCCAGTACTTC,CASSERGRKETQYF
NA,TRBJ1-2,TRBV7-9,few,TGTGCCAGCAGCTTTTACGACAGGCAGGACTATGGCTACACCTTC,CASSFYDRQDYGYTF
TRBD2,TRBJ2-2,TRBV4-2,few,TGTGCCAGCAGCCAAGAAGTAGGACTAGCGGGCACCGGGGAGCTGTTTTTT,CASSQEVGLAGTGELFF
TRBD1,TRBJ1-6,TRBV9,many,TGTGCCAGCAGCGTGGGGCAGGGGGCTTCACAATCACCCCTCCACTTT,CASSVGQGASQSPLHF
TRBD2,TRBJ2-2,TRBV27,few,TGTGCCAGCAGTCACGGGGGGTACACCGGGGAGCTGTTTTTT,CASSHGGYTGELFF